Shown below are 24 T cell receptor beta chains from a single sample sequenced in a study of T-cell reconstitution after alpha-beta-depleted transplantation in children. As it was prepared, the TCRbeta library received unique molecular identifiers. TCRdb recomputed calls from the PCR reads with MiXCR, one row per CDR3 protein. This sample has approximately 99,000 distinct CDR3 sequences, with 5.5% to 6.5% found just once. Specimen: PBMCs, mostly from graft donor cells, collected 360 days after TCRalphabeta/CD19-depleted stem cell transplant. The receptors come from a male patient aged 2 to 9 who had a stem cell transplant for acute lymphoblastic leukemia, so the T cells may come from the graft donor.

This clonotype was counted between two and nine times. This chain links TRBV30 with TRBJ1-2; perhaps TRBD1 as D (6 bases). Germline loops: CDR1 GTSNPN, CDR2 SVGIG (reference sequence). Trimming took 1 base from V and 2 from J, leaving 8 bases between them. This CDR3 region has 13 residues. CDR3 in amino acids: CAWSGGQNYGYTF. The CDR3 DNA is TGTGCCTGGAGTGGGGGGCAAAACTATGGCTACACCTTC.

The chain has TRBV5-6 and TRBJ1-2; D not resolved. The germline V and J ends were trimmed by 1 base and 9 bases, with 19 bases remaining between them. The CDR3 is made up of 15 amino acids. CDR1 is SGHDT and CDR2 is YYEEEE in the germline V gene. CDR3 DNA: TGTGCCAGCAGCTTGTCGGCGACTGCCCTTGATCGCTACACCTTC. This codes for CASSLSATALDRYTF.

This clonotype was seen many times. This chain links TRBV12-3 or TRBV12-4 with TRBJ2-3, with 8 positions matching TRBD1. The CDR3 contains 15 residues. The junction had 4 bases not matched to a gene; V was cut back by 5 bases and J by 0 bases. CDR3 amino acids: CASSRGDRSTDTQYF. DNA for the CDR3: TGTGCCAGCAGTCGTGGGGACAGGAGCACAGATACGCAGTATTTT.

The rearrangement uses TRBV4-2 and TRBJ2-3; 13 bases are shared with TRBD2. J lost 2 bases, V lost 3 bases, and 8 bases had no gene match. Germline CDR1 and CDR2: LGHNA and YNFKEQ. The CDR3 has 18 amino acids. CDR3 loop: CASSHLGLAGDDTDTQYF. The DNA of the CDR3 is TGTGCCAGCAGCCACCTCGGACTAGCGGGAGATGACACAGATACGCAGTATTTT.

This clonotype was observed at least ten times. The chain employs TRBV10-2 and TRBJ2-2, with TRBD2 matching over 9 bases. CDR1 is WSHSY, CDR2 SAAADI, per germline. This CDR3 has 15 residues. Trimming at V came to 10 bases and at J to 0 bases, leaving 6 bases not matched to a gene. The CDR3 reads CATLGLAANTGELFF. The CDR3, as DNA: TGCGCCACCCTGGGACTAGCTGCGAACACCGGGGAGCTGTTTTTT.

The CDR3 bases are TGTGCCAGCAGCTTAAAGACAGGGGGTAATTCACCCCTCCACTTT. The encoded protein is CASSLKTGGNSPLHF. The chain is built from TRBV13 and TRBJ1-6; the match to TRBD1 covers 9 bases. CDR3 length: 15 residues. Germline V gene sequence: CDR1 PRHDT, CDR2 FYEKMQ (reference sequence). Trimming cost V 2 bases and J 6 bases; bases outside gene matches: 2.

V usage is TRBV11-2 and J usage is TRBJ1-1; D is unclear. V dropped 4 bases and J dropped 10 bases, with 16 bases sitting between them. CDR1 and CDR2 (germline): SGHAT, FQNNGV. CDR3 length: 13 amino acids. CDR3 in amino acids: CASSSRAQNGAFF. CDR3 DNA: TGTGCCAGCAGCTCCCGGGCACAGAACGGAGCTTTCTTT.

This clonotype showed up just a few times. The chain is built from TRBV6-2 or TRBV6-3 and TRBJ2-3; 14 nucleotides match TRBD2. The CDR3 covers 16 residues. From germline, CDR1 is MNHEY and CDR2 SVGEGT. The V gene end was trimmed by 10 bases and the J gene end by 1 base; junction bases not matched to a gene: 7. CDR3 sequence: CATRRLAGGRTDTQYF. The DNA of the CDR3 is TGTGCCACCAGAAGACTAGCGGGAGGGCGCACAGATACGCAGTATTTT.

There are a few counts of this clonotype. The chain combines TRBV6-1 with TRBJ2-7; 7 bases align to TRBD1. J lost 3 bases, V lost 4 bases, and 6 bases had no gene match. Germline-derived CDR1 and CDR2 are MNHNS and SASEGT. The CDR3 runs to 14 residues. The CDR3 loop is CASSGMRQGYEQYF. The CDR3 nucleotides are TGTGCCAGCAGTGGAATGCGACAGGGCTACGAGCAGTACTTC.

This sequence joins TRBV14 and TRBJ2-7; TRBD2 aligns across 9 bases. J lost 3 bases, V lost 1 base, and 16 bases had no gene match. Germline CDR1 SGHDN, CDR2 FVKESK. This CDR3 spans 19 amino acids. CDR3 protein: CASSQGWREGPEPRYEQYF. CDR3 coding DNA: TGTGCCAGCAGCCAAGGCTGGCGGGAGGGCCCAGAGCCCCGCTACGAGCAGTACTTC. The full variable domain, rest sourced from reference TRBV14 and TRBJ2-7, is EAGVTQFPSHSVIEKGQTVTLRCDPISGHDNLYWYRRVMGKEIKFLLHFVKESKQDESGMPNNRFLAERTGGTYSTLKVQPAELEDSGVYFCASSQGWREGPEPRYEQYFGPGTRLTVT.

This clonotype was counted a few times. The J gene is TRBJ2-3, the V gene TRBV4-2; the match to TRBD2 covers 9 bases. V lost 3 bases, J lost 6 bases, and 7 bases stayed unmatched. Looked up from germline, CDR1 is LGHNA and CDR2 is YNFKEQ. The CDR3 consists of 15 residues. The CDR3 here is CASSQREGTRDTQYF. For the CDR3, the DNA is TGTGCCAGCAGCCAGCGGGAGGGGACCAGGGATACGCAGTATTTT.

The V call is TRBV7-2, the J call TRBJ1-2; D is possibly TRBD1 (5 bases). Trimming cost V 3 bases and J 10 bases, with 12 bases left between them. The germline V gene encodes CDR1 SGHTA and CDR2 FQGNSA. This CDR3 is 12 amino acids long. The CDR3 bases are TGTGCCAGCAGCTTGGGGGGGTTGGACTACACCTTC. It is translated as CASSLGGLDYTF.

This clonotype was recorded at least ten times. The chain has TRBV7-9 and TRBJ1-2, with a possible D match to TRBD1 (5 bases). V was shortened by 5 bases and J by 5 bases, with 15 bases between the two germline ends. This CDR3 is 14 amino acids long. Germline V gene sequence: CDR1 SEHNR, CDR2 FQNEAQ (reference sequence). The CDR3 sequence: CASSILGTLYGYTF. CDR3 DNA sequence: TGTGCCAGCAGCATCTTAGGGACGTTGTATGGCTACACCTTC.

This clonotype showed up many times. The J gene is TRBJ1-2, the V gene TRBV7-8; a weak D match, TRBD1 (5 bases). Germline values: CDR1 SGHVS, CDR2 FQNEAQ. Trimming removed 5 bases at V and 8 bases at J, with 18 bases between. This CDR3 is 14 amino acids long. The CDR3 bases are TGTGCCAGCAGCCCTTGGGGGATGGGTGAGGGCTACACCTTC. It translates to CASSPWGMGEGYTF.

This clonotype was observed many times. The chain combines TRBV10-3 with TRBJ2-7; TRBD2 might be the D (6 bases). Between the trimmed V and J ends, which lost 0 bases and 5 bases, there was a span of 11 bases. Germline values: CDR1 ENHRY, CDR2 SYGVKD. The CDR3 is 14 amino acids. As DNA, the CDR3 is TGTGCCATCAGTGAGTCGGAGGGTTTCAACGAGCAGTACTTC. It is translated as CAISESEGFNEQYF.

The chain carries TRBV13 and TRBJ2-7, with no clear D. The germline CDR1 and CDR2 sequences are PRHDT and FYEKMQ (reference sequence). This CDR3 is built from 16 residues. V was cut by 5 bases and J by 0 bases, with 17 bases left in between. The CDR3 sequence: CASSPSFPESSYEQYF. As DNA, the CDR3 is TGTGCCAGCAGCCCCTCCTTCCCCGAAAGCTCCTACGAGCAGTACTTC.

The chain has TRBV6-1 and TRBJ2-7; the D is unclear. CDR3 length: 11 amino acids. The germline CDR1 and CDR2 sequences are MNHNS and SASEGT. Trimming left V 2 bases short and J 6 bases short, with 5 bases between. The DNA of the CDR3 is TGTGCCAGCAGTGAACCAGGCGAGCAGTACTTC. This codes for CASSEPGEQYF.

This clonotype appeared a few times. Germline and junction disagree at one end, which may indicate a read error. This sequence joins TRBV28 and TRBJ2-7, with 8 bases lining up with TRBD2. Germline V gene lookup returns CDR1 MDHEN and CDR2 SYDVKM. The CDR3 covers 13 residues. CDR3 residues: CASSGRTETSGHF. The CDR3 DNA is TGTGCCAGCAGCGGACGGACGGAAACTAGCGGACATTTC. The full variable domain, completed using reference TRBV28 and TRBJ2-7, is DVKVTQSSRYLVKRTGEKVFLECVQDMDHENMFWYRQDPGLGLRLIYFSYDVKMKEKGDIPEGYSVSREKKERFSLILESASTNQTSMYLCASSGRTETSGHFGPGTRLTVT.

This clonotype was recorded many times. V is TRBV4-1 and J is TRBJ2-1, with a weak D call TRBD2 (7 bases). Germline loops: CDR1 MGHRA, CDR2 YSYEKL. The CDR3 is made up of 16 amino acids. The V end was cut by 4 bases, the J end by 2 bases, with 15 bases between. The DNA for the CDR3 is TGCGCCAGCAGCCCCCAGGTGGGGGGGCCCTACAATGAGCAGTTCTTC. Translation gives CASSPQVGGPYNEQFF.

The sample holds many counts of this clonotype. The V gene is TRBV18, the J gene TRBJ2-1; 9 nucleotides align to TRBD2. J lost 4 bases, V lost 3 bases, and 4 bases had no gene match. Germline assignment: CDR1 KGHSH and CDR2 LQKENI. This CDR3 is built from 15 residues. CDR3 protein: CASSPTSGPYNEQFF. CDR3 DNA sequence: TGTGCCAGCTCACCCACTAGCGGGCCATACAATGAGCAGTTCTTC.

This clonotype was observed many times. The V gene is TRBV7-2, the J gene TRBJ1-1; D might be TRBD1 (5 bases). Germline loops: CDR1 SGHTA, CDR2 FQGNSA. CDR3 length: 14 residues. Trimming cost V 5 bases and J 5 bases, with 15 bases left between them. For the CDR3, the DNA is TGTGCCAGCAGCCCCAACCGACAGCGGACTGAAGCTTTCTTT. This sequence encodes CASSPNRQRTEAFF.

This clonotype is a singleton in its sample. V gene TRBV18 combines with J gene TRBJ2-5; the D is unclear. Germline V gives CDR1 KGHSH, CDR2 LQKENI. V dropped 3 bases and J dropped 3 bases, with 11 bases sitting between them. This CDR3 spans 14 amino acids. CDR3 sequence reads: CASSPRHRKETQYF. The CDR3 nucleotides are TGTGCCAGCTCACCGAGACATCGGAAAGAGACCCAGTACTTC.

This rearrangement joins TRBV4-3 to TRBJ2-7, with D perhaps TRBD1 (6 bases). The germline gives CDR1 LGHNA, CDR2 YSLEER. The CDR3 covers 15 residues. The V and J ends lost 0 bases and 0 bases respectively, with 9 bases between them. As DNA, the CDR3 is TGCGCCAGCAGCCAAGAACAGGGCAGCTCCTACGAGCAGTACTTC. It is translated as CASSQEQGSSYEQYF.

This clonotype was detected many times. This chain's CDR3 is CASSLLNRDYGYTF. CDR3 sequence (DNA): TGCGCCAGCAGCTTGCTAAACAGGGACTATGGCTACACCTTC. The genes are TRBV5-1 and TRBJ1-2; D perhaps matches TRBD1 (6 bases). Germline CDR1 is SGHRS and CDR2 is YFSETQ. Deletions cut 1 base from V and 3 bases from J, with 10 bases between. This CDR3 comprises 14 residues.